This TCR beta chain was recorded in a study of blood T cell repertoires in COVID-19. With 5 bases clipped from V and 4 bases from J, the junction kept 7 bases outside the gene matches. The CDR3 extends over 14 amino acids. CDR1 and CDR2 (germline): LGHDT, YNNKEL (reference sequence). The repertoire was sequenced with immunoSEQ multiplex PCR; TCRdb's copy has only in-frame clones and lacks some. The sample contains over 300,000 clones, around 89% of which appear only once. What was sequenced was PBMCs or T cells enriched from blood (not recorded which). The chain joins TRBV3-1 (or the pseudogene TRBV3-2) to TRBJ2-7, with 8 bases identical to TRBD1. This TCR came from a woman aged 40 to 55 who had recovered from COVID-19. CDR3 sequence: CASSSRDRTYEQYF. The CDR3 nucleotides are TGTGCCAGCAGCTCCCGGGACAGGACTTACGAGCAGTACTTC.